This TCR beta chain was obtained from a study of cytomegalovirus exposure and HLA in healthy donors (dated by TCRdb to about 2017). Broadly, across the study: The 650 to 750 repertoires of the first cohort and the 95 to 150 validation repertoires were produced on the same platform, according to a later analysis. Along with the roughly 670-subject first cohort, a separate validation cohort of over a hundred different subjects was used. The aim of the study was to test whether cataloging public T cell receptors could identify signatures of past pathogen exposure. To predict cytomegalovirus infection status, the study brought together high-throughput TCR immunosequencing, statistical association of individual TCRs with disease status, and machine learning. Findings and caveats that apply to the study as a whole: In both the original and validation cohorts, the classifier was reported to diagnose cytomegalovirus status with high specificity and sensitivity. A few of the identified cytomegalovirus-associated TCR beta chains were confirmed in vitro to be specific for cytomegalovirus antigens. Subsequent analysis determined that TCRs grouped into clusters in the first cohort also showed a tendency toward co-occurrence across the approximately 110 validation repertoires, and approximately 94% of cluster scores exceeded 0. The validation cohort had no HLA typing available for a later analysis, so co-occurrence within that cohort was assessed over all 110 or so repertoires. Most TCR sequences were observed very rarely across donors, whereas some public TCRs were present in many individuals. In the study, roughly 160 TCR beta chains were listed as associated with cytomegalovirus. According to the authors, the approach could potentially be generalized to other disease states and immunological phenotypes.

A note on this clone: It has no known antigen specificity. No base-level quality is on record; no much larger clone is a single base apart.

Library creation used the immunoSEQ multiplex PCR assay. The source study handled its data this way. A statistical classification framework was developed to diagnose cytomegalovirus status using the catalog of TCR beta chain sequences. TCRdb obtained this table from immuneACCESS and retained in-frame rearrangements with V and J assigned. These tables miss some clones; where compared with another copy, unresolved V genes account for less than half of the shortfall, and the remainder is unexplained. V and J calls and clone size are as listed in that table; D and trimming were resolved from the DNA. This sample has tens of thousands of clones in its table, and around four fifths of those were observed once. The ten largest account for about 3% of the sample. The germline V gene encodes CDR1 SGHNT and CDR2 YENEEA. V drops 4 bases and J drops 3 bases, leaving 9 bases in between. The CDR3 runs 14 residues from the cysteine to the phenylalanine. The read is trimmed to its CDR3 DNA, 42 bases read in frame from base 1.

The donors were included in the validation cohort of some 120 subjects, a group kept apart from the approximately 700-subject first cohort. This TCR derives from a man aged 25-45 years in good health and CMV-seronegative. The chain is made from TRBV11-3 and TRBJ1-4, with TRBD1 as a weak D call on 6 bases. Sequencing used PBMCs. In nucleotides, the sequence is TGTGCCAGCAGCTCGACAGGCTCTAATGAAAAACTGTTTTTT. Its product reads: CASSSTGSNEKLFF. The entire variable domain, with the stretches around the CDR3 drawn from the reference TRBV11-3 and TRBJ1-4 proteins, is EAGVVQSPRYKIIEKKQPVAFWCNPISGHNTLYWYLQNLGQGPELLIRYENEEAVDDSQLPKDRFSAERLKGVDSTLKIQPAELGDSAVYLCASSSTGSNEKLFFGSGTQLSVL.